This note documents a single TCR beta chain sequence. Its antigen is unidentified. The entry originates in a study of siplizumab effects on memory and regulatory T cells. Study-level results: For mappable alloreactive CD4+ clones, the mean Treg-derived fraction was around 66% with siplizumab and 26.9% in controls. Only a minority of proliferating CD4+ or CD8+ clones had an assignable naive or memory phenotype, with roughly 80-97% lacking one. Memory cells seemed less diverse than naive T cells, which also seemed major contributors to the alloresponse.

Each sample contributed approximately 96,000 TCR templates to the assay. Produced via immunoSEQ multiplex PCR; TCRdb's table is partial and in-frame only. The top ten hold 6.5% to 8% of the sample, which has 70,000 to 100,000 clones, roughly 93% seen once. V shed 4 bases and J shed 0 bases, with 6 bases lying between them. Germline CDR1 is MGHRA and CDR2 is YSYEKL. CDR3 length: 14 amino acids. This TCR came from a human donor in good health. What was sequenced was CD8+ T cells sorted from blood. The V and J genes are TRBV4-1 and TRBJ1-4; D not certain. The CDR3: CASSPIATNEKLFF. The CDR3 coding sequence is TGCGCCAGCAGCCCAATCGCAACTAATGAAAAACTGTTTTTT.